The T cell receptor beta chain under discussion was sequenced for a study of CD8 T cells in ankylosing spondylitis. The V gene end was trimmed by 5 bases and the J gene end by 8 bases; junction bases not matched to a gene: 5. This CDR3 is 15 amino acids long. Per the germline V gene, CDR1 is KGHSH and CDR2 is LQKENI. This clonotype was recorded many times. TCRdb re-derived calls from the 5' RACE reads in MiXCR, one entry per CDR3 protein. The data contain roughly 35,000 distinct CDR3 sequences, approximately 9.9% of them singletons. This receptor was obtained from a male donor with ankylosing spondylitis. Input material: synovial fluid, either unsorted or a sorted T cell fraction (not recorded which). This chain connects TRBV18 to TRBJ1-6; 11 bases are shared with TRBD1. CDR3 coding DNA: TGTGCCAGCTCATCCGGACAGGGGGCCGATTCACCCCTCCACTTT. Its translation: CASSSGQGADSPLHF.